This T cell receptor beta chain is from a study of control samples from healthy donors and cancer patients. Using immunoSEQ multiplex PCR, the repertoire was profiled, and TCRdb retains in-frame clones only, with some absent. The sample lists roughly 30,000 clones; approximately 94% were seen once. Germline loops: CDR1 SQVTM, CDR2 ANQGSEA. The CDR3 consists of 13 residues. The V end lost 7 bases, the J end lost 0 bases, and 11 bases lay between the germline ends. The gene calls are TRBV29-1 and TRBJ2-3; perhaps TRBD2 as D (6 bases). Source material: PBMCs. The TCR comes from a middle-aged man with colorectal cancer. CDR3 coding DNA: TGCAGCGCGACGGGGGATAGCACAGATACGCAGTATTTT. It codes for CSATGDSTDTQYF.